This T cell receptor (beta chain) was recovered during a study of T cell responses to AZD1222 COVID-19 vaccine. Study background: Second-dose intervals near 4 or 12 weeks were combined. Study-level points and caveats: Among spike-specific TCRs, nearly half reportedly target unmutated variant regions.

In this sample, this clone turned up a few times. Its antigen is currently unknown. This CDR3 region has 14 residues. The germline V gene encodes CDR1 LGHNT and CDR2 FRNRAP. Between the trimmed V and J ends, which lost 6 bases and 1 base, there was a span of 10 bases. Sequencing used immunoSEQ multiplex PCR; TCRdb keeps in-frame clones, though not all of them. Among about 93,000 clones listed, around 86% were seen once. Sequences were derived from peripheral blood, sampled on day 0 of AZD1222 vaccination. The chain recombines TRBV12-5 with TRBJ1-3; D is ambiguous. This clonotype was sampled from an adult in good health. The CDR3 loop is CASGKGESGNTIYF. The CDR3 coding sequence is TGTGCTAGTGGCAAAGGAGAATCTGGAAACACCATATATTTT.